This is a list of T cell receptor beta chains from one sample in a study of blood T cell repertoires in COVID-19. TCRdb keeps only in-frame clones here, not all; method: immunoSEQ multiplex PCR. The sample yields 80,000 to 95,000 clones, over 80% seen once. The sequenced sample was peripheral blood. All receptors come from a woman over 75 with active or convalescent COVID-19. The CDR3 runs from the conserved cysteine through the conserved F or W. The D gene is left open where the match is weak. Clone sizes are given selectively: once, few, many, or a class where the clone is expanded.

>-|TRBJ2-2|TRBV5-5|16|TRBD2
TGTGCCAGCAGCCGAACCGGGACTACTTACACCGGGGAGCTGTTTTTT
CASSRTGTTYTGELFF
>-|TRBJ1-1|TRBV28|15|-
TGTGCCAGCAGTTCTCCGGAGCGGAAGAACACTGAAGCTTTCTTT
CASSSPERKNTEAFF
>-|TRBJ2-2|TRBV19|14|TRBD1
TGTGCCAGTAGAGACAGGGGAAGGACCGGGGAGCTGTTTTTT
CASRDRGRTGELFF
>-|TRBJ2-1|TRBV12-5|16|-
TGTGCTAGTGGTCGAAGCGGGGGACAGAGATACAATGAGCAGTTCTTC
CASGRSGGQRYNEQFF
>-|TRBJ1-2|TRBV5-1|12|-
TGCGCCAGCAGCATAACCCGGGATGGCTACACCTTC
CASSITRDGYTF
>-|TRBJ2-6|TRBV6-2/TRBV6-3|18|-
TGTGCCAGCAGCCGCACGCGGGCAGGCGTCTCTGGGGCCAACGTCCTGACTTTC
CASSRTRAGVSGANVLTF
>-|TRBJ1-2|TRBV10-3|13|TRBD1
TGTGCCATCAGGGAGACAGGGGAAAATGGCTACACCTTC
CAIRETGENGYTF
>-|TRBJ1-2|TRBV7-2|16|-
TGTGCCAGCAGCCTAGACTGGGGGGGGGCGGTCTATGGCTACACCTTC
CASSLDWGGAVYGYTF
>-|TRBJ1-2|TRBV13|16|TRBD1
TGTGCCAGCAGCTTTTCAGGGGGTACCGATAACTATGGCTACACCTTC
CASSFSGGTDNYGYTF
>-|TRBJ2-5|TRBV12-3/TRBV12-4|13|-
TGTGCCAGCAGTGCGACGGCTACGGGGACCCAGTACTTC
CASSATATGTQYF
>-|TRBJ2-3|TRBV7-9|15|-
TGTGCCAGCAGCCGTCAGAATCAGGGCACAGATACGCAGTATTTT
CASSRQNQGTDTQYF
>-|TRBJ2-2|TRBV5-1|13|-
TGCGCCAGCAGATCCCCACAGGCCGGGGAGCTGTTTTTT
CASRSPQAGELFF
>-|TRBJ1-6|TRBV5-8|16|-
TGTGCCAGCAGCTCACCTTACAGGGTGAGGAATTCACCCCTCCACTTT
CASSSPYRVRNSPLHF
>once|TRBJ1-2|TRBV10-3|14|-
TGTGCCATCAGTGGTTCCGGGAGGATCTATGGCTACACCTTC
CAISGSGRIYGYTF
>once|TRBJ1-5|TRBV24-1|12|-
TGTGCCACCAGTGATCCCGGTCGGCCCCAGCATTTT
CATSDPGRPQHF
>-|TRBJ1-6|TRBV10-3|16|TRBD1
TGTGCCATCAGTGAGCCTGAACAGGGGACGGGCTCACCCCTCCACTTT
CAISEPEQGTGSPLHF
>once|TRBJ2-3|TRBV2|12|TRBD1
TGTGCCAGCAAAGACAGGGGATATACGCAGTATTTT
CASKDRGYTQYF
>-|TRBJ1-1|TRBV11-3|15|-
TGTGCCAGCAGCCCAGCTTGGACAATGAACACTGAAGCTTTCTTT
CASSPAWTMNTEAFF
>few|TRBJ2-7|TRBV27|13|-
TGTGCCAGCAGTTCCCGGAGCTCCTACGAGCAGTACTTC
CASSSRSSYEQYF
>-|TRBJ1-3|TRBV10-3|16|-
TGTGCCATCAGTGAGTTCCCGGGGGGAGATGGAAACACCATATATTTT
CAISEFPGGDGNTIYF
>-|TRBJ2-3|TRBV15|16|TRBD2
TGTGCCACCAGCTTCGGGGGGTGGGATGGCACAGATACGCAGTATTTT
CATSFGGWDGTDTQYF
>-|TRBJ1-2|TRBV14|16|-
TGTGCCAGCAGCCAAGGGAGGGGGGGAAGTTCGCGTGGCTACACCTTC
CASSQGRGGSSRGYTF
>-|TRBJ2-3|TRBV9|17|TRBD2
TGTGCCAGCAGCCCACTTCTAGCGGGGAGAAGCACAGATACGCAGTATTTT
CASSPLLAGRSTDTQYF
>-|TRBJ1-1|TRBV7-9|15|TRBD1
TGTGCCAGCAGCGTTACGGGACAGGGCTTGGGTGAAGCTTTCTTT
CASSVTGQGLGEAFF
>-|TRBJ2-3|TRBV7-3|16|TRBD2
TGTGCCAGCAGCTTAAGTGCTAGCGGTGGCGCAGATACGCAGTATTTT
CASSLSASGGADTQYF
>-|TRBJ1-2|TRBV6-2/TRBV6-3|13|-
TGTGCCAGCAGTTACGAGGGTGTGGATGGCTACACCTTC
CASSYEGVDGYTF
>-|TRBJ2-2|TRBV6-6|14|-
TGTGCCAGCACCGAACTAGTCCCCACCGGGGAGCTGTTTTTT
CASTELVPTGELFF
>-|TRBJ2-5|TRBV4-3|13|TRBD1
TGCGCCAGTTCCAGGGGGTGGCAAGAGACCCAGTACTTC
CASSRGWQETQYF
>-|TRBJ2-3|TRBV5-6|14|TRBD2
TGTGCCAGCGATATTCTAGCGGGATCCGATACGCAGTATTTT
CASDILAGSDTQYF
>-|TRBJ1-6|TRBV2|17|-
TGTGCCAGCAGTGATTCAAGGGGCGCAAAATTAGGTTCACCCCTCCACTTT
CASSDSRGAKLGSPLHF
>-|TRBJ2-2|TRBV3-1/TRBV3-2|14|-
TGTGCCAGCAGCCGTCGGGAAGGCACCGGGGAGCTGTTTTTT
CASSRREGTGELFF
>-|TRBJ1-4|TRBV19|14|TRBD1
TGTGCCAGTAGTATCCAGGGGGGTAATGAAAAACTGTTTTTT
CASSIQGGNEKLFF
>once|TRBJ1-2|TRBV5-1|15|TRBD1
TGCGCCAGCAGCTTGGGCCGGGACAGGACCTCTGGCTACACCTTC
CASSLGRDRTSGYTF
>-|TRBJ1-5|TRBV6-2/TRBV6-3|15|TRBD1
TGTGCCAGCAGGTACAGGGGCCGCGGCAATCAGCCCCAGCATTTT
CASRYRGRGNQPQHF
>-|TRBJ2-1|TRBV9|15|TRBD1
TGTGCCAGCAGCCCTACGGACAGGGTAGGAAATGAGCAGTTCTTC
CASSPTDRVGNEQFF
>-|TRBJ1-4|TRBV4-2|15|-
TGTGCCAGCAGCCAAAATCCAGGGTCTAGTGAAAAACTGTTTTTT
CASSQNPGSSEKLFF
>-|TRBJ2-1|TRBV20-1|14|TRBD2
TGCAGTGCTAGTGGGAGGGCCTCCTACAATGAGCAGTTCTTC
CSASGRASYNEQFF
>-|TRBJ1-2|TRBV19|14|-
TGTGCCAGTAGTATCCTAAACGGGGACTATGGCTACACCTTC
CASSILNGDYGYTF
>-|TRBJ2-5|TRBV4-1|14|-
TGCGCCAGCAGCCAAGGGAGCCCGGGAGAGACCCAGTACTTC
CASSQGSPGETQYF
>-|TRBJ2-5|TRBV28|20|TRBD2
TGTGCCAGCAGTTTACCGGGACTAGCGGGAGGGCCTTTTAGCGTCGAGACCCAGTACTTC
CASSLPGLAGGPFSVETQYF
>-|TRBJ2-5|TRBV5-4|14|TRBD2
TGTGCCAGCAGCTTACTAGCGGAGCGGGAGACCCAGTACTTC
CASSLLAERETQYF
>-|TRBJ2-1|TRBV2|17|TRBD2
TGTGCCAGCAGTGAAGATAGGCTAGCGGTCTCCTACAATGAGCAGTTCTTC
CASSEDRLAVSYNEQFF
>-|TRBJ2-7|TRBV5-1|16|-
TGCGCCAGCAGCTTGGGGGGTGGACGGGGATCCTACGAGCAGTACTTC
CASSLGGGRGSYEQYF
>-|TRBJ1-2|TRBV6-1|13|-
TGTGCCAGCAGTGAAACAGCTTTCTATGGCTACACCTTC
CASSETAFYGYTF
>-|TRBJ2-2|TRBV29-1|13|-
TGCAGCGTTGTACAGCCGAACACCGGGGAGCTGTTTTTT
CSVVQPNTGELFF
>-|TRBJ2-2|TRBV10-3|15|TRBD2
TGTGCCATCTTAGACGTGGGCGGGAGCACCGGGGAGCTGTTTTTT
CAILDVGGSTGELFF
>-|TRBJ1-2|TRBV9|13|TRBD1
TGTGCCAGCAGCGCAGCAGGGGGGTATGGCTACACCTTC
CASSAAGGYGYTF
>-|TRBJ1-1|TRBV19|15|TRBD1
TGTGCCAGTAGTATTATCGCAGGGGGGAACACTGAAGCTTTCTTT
CASSIIAGGNTEAFF
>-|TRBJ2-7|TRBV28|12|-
TGTGCCAGCAGTTTACAGGTTAGCGAGCAGTACTTC
CASSLQVSEQYF
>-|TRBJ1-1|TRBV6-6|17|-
TGTGCCAGCAGTCGCCATTCGACCGGACAGTCCCATACTGAAGCTTTCTTT
CASSRHSTGQSHTEAFF
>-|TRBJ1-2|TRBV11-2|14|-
TGTGCCAGCAGCTTAGAAAGATCAGACTATGGCTACACCTTC
CASSLERSDYGYTF
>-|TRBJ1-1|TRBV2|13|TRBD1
TGTGCCGGCAACCGGGACAGGGTTACTGAAGCTTTCTTT
CAGNRDRVTEAFF
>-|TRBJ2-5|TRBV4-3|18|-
TGCGCCAGCAGCCAAGATTGGGGGGGCGCCTATTACGAAGAGACCCAGTACTTC
CASSQDWGGAYYEETQYF
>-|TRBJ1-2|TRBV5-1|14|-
TGCGCCAGCAGCGTGGGCGTGAATAACTATGGCTACACCTTC
CASSVGVNNYGYTF
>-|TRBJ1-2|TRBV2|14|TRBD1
TGTGCCAGCAGGGACAGGTCCGCTAACTATGGCTACACCTTC
CASRDRSANYGYTF